This section outlines one T cell receptor (beta chain) sequence together with its context. Sequencing used immunoSEQ multiplex PCR; TCRdb keeps in-frame clones, though not all of them. Altogether roughly 230,000 clones are present, around four fifths being singletons, with the ten largest covering less than 4.5%. This sample stems from a study of blood T cell repertoires in COVID-19. Material: peripheral blood. The TCR originated in a man aged 45-60 years with acute or convalescent COVID-19.

The CDR3 DNA reads as TGTGCCAGCTCACCACTTCCGACCGGGGAGCAGTACTTC. This translates into CASSPLPTGEQYF. This chain joins TRBV18 and TRBJ2-7; no definite D call. This CDR3 contains 13 residues. The ends were cut back, 1 base at V and 7 bases at J, with 11 bases in the middle. Germline V gene lookup returns CDR1 KGHSH and CDR2 LQKENI.